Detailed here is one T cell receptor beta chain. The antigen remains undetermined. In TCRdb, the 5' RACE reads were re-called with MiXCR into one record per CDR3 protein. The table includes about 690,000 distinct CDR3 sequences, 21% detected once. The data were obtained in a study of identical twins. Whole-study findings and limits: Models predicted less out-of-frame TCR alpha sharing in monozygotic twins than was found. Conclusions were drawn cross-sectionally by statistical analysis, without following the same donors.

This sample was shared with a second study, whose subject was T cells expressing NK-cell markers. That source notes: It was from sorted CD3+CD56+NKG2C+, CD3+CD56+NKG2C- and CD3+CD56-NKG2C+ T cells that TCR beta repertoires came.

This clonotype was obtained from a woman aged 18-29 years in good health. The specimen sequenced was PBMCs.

The CDR3 DNA is TGTGCCAGTAGTACTAGCGGGGGCTTAGATACGCAGTATTTT. Encoded protein: CASSTSGGLDTQYF. The V call is TRBV19, the J call TRBJ2-3, with TRBD2 matching 10 bases. Germline V CDR1 and CDR2: LNHDA, SQIVND (reference sequence). V trimming: 4 bases; J trimming: 5 bases; junction bases outside the gene matches: 3. There are 14 residues in the CDR3.